Listed below are T cell receptor beta chains from one sample, sequenced in a study of T-cell memory formation after mild COVID-19. MiXCR, run by TCRdb on the 5' RACE reads, gives a single entry per CDR3 protein. The sample carries 250,000 to 350,000 distinct CDR3 sequences, roughly 17% recorded once. The sample consisted of PBMCs or a T cell subset sorted from them (not recorded which). These receptors were collected from a man aged 18 to 30 who had mild COVID-19 (a few samples of this study predate the infection). Cell type and time point are not known. Both conserved end residues are part of each CDR3. A D gene is named only where the DNA matches it firmly. Size is omitted from some rows. Given values are once, few, many or a class for expanded clones.

j_call,clone_size,d_call,v_call,cdr3_aa,cdr3_nt
TRBJ1-2,-,TRBD1,TRBV20-1,CSARMGQGFNYGYTF,TGCAGTGCTCGGATGGGACAGGGGTTTAACTATGGCTACACCTTC
TRBJ2-3,-,-,TRBV7-3,CASSFRGVGGTQYF,TGTGCCAGCAGCTTCCGCGGGGTCGGGGGTACGCAGTATTTT
TRBJ1-1,-,-,TRBV6-5,CASSGWSEAFF,TGTGCCAGCAGCGGTTGGTCTGAAGCTTTCTTT
TRBJ2-2,-,-,TRBV5-5,CASTVMVNTGELFF,TGTGCCAGCACGGTGATGGTGAACACCGGGGAGCTGTTTTTT
TRBJ2-1,few,-,TRBV25-1,CASSRNRVYNEQFF,TGTGCCAGCAGTAGGAACAGGGTTTACAATGAGCAGTTCTTC
TRBJ2-3,many,-,TRBV7-3,CASSLKLATDTQYF,TGTGCCAGCAGCTTAAAACTAGCCACAGATACGCAGTATTTT
TRBJ2-5,few,TRBD2,TRBV20-1,CSAWTSGQETQYF,TGCAGTGCGTGGACTAGCGGCCAAGAGACCCAGTACTTC
TRBJ2-3,-,-,TRBV12-3/TRBV12-4,CASSFRQGGTDTQYF,TGTGCCAGCAGTTTTAGGCAGGGTGGCACAGATACGCAGTATTTT
TRBJ2-3,few,-,TRBV12-3/TRBV12-4,CASSFRPTDTQYF,TGTGCCAGCAGTTTTAGACCTACAGATACGCAGTATTTT
TRBJ2-3,-,TRBD1,TRBV12-3/TRBV12-4,CASSVDREWDTQYF,TGTGCCAGCAGTGTAGACAGGGAATGGGATACGCAGTATTTT
TRBJ2-2,few,TRBD1,TRBV24-1,CATSGGDRVNTGELFF,TGTGCCACCAGTGGCGGGGACAGGGTGAACACCGGGGAGCTGTTTTTT
TRBJ2-1,many,-,TRBV20-1,CSARALGRGDADEQFF,TGCAGTGCTAGGGCCTTGGGGCGCGGGGATGCGGATGAGCAGTTCTTC
TRBJ1-6,many,TRBD1,TRBV9,CASSVGIGTGSRNSPLHF,TGTGCCAGCAGCGTAGGAATAGGGACAGGGTCTCGCAATTCACCCCTCCACTTT
TRBJ2-7,-,TRBD1,TRBV14,CASSPRGNHEQYF,TGTGCCAGCAGCCCCAGGGGGAACCACGAGCAGTACTTC
TRBJ1-1,-,-,TRBV4-3,CASSQDPLEGVNTEAFF,TGCGCCAGCAGCCAAGATCCCCTGGAGGGGGTGAACACTGAAGCTTTCTTT
TRBJ1-2,-,-,TRBV5-5,CASSTGQSLWGYTF,TGTGCCAGCAGCACCGGACAGTCCCTCTGGGGCTACACCTTC
TRBJ2-1,-,-,TRBV24-1,CATVSSYNEQFF,TGTGCCACCGTTAGCTCCTACAATGAGCAGTTCTTC
TRBJ2-3,few,TRBD2,TRBV15,CATSSGTSASTDTQYF,TGTGCCACCAGCAGCGGGACTAGCGCTAGCACAGATACGCAGTATTTT
TRBJ1-1,few,-,TRBV6-5,CASSYGGSGVTEAFF,TGTGCCAGCAGTTACGGCGGCAGTGGGGTCACTGAAGCTTTCTTT
TRBJ2-1,-,TRBD2,TRBV4-3,CASSHATWGLAGGPYNEQFF,TGCGCCAGCAGCCACGCCACTTGGGGACTAGCGGGGGGGCCCTACAATGAGCAGTTCTTC
TRBJ2-2,-,TRBD1,TRBV5-8,CASSLYRGLDTGELFF,TGTGCCAGCAGCTTGTACAGGGGGTTGGACACCGGGGAGCTGTTTTTT
TRBJ2-5,-,-,TRBV5-1,CASSLEERGTQYF,TGCGCCAGCAGCTTGGAGGAACGGGGGACCCAGTACTTC
TRBJ1-2,few,-,TRBV27,CASSSDYQGYNYGYTF,TGTGCCAGCAGTTCCGACTATCAGGGGTATAACTATGGCTACACCTTC
TRBJ2-5,-,-,TRBV15,CATSSLGGGVETQYF,TGTGCCACCAGCAGCCTGGGCGGGGGCGTGGAGACCCAGTACTTC
TRBJ2-1,-,-,TRBV12-3/TRBV12-4,CASSSGAMGNEQFF,TGTGCCTCAAGTTCGGGGGCGATGGGCAATGAGCAGTTCTTC
TRBJ1-2,few,-,TRBV6-5,CASSYLPANYGYTF,TGTGCCAGCAGTTACCTCCCAGCGAACTATGGCTACACCTTC
TRBJ2-5,few,-,TRBV29-1,CSVREGVVETQYF,TGCAGCGTTAGAGAGGGCGTAGTGGAGACCCAGTACTTC
TRBJ1-4,-,-,TRBV4-1,CASSPPGQGYEKLFF,TGCGCCAGCAGCCCGCCGGGCCAGGGATATGAAAAACTGTTTTTT
TRBJ2-3,few,TRBD1,TRBV5-6,CASSPLGQGTDDTQYF,TGTGCCAGCAGCCCCCTCGGACAGGGGACAGACGATACGCAGTATTTT
TRBJ2-2,few,TRBD1,TRBV30,CAWSGARGPDTGELFF,TGTGCCTGGAGTGGGGCCAGGGGGCCTGACACCGGGGAGCTGTTTTTT
TRBJ1-6,-,TRBD1,TRBV12-3/TRBV12-4,CASSSPGQGVSPLHF,TGTGCCAGCAGTTCACCGGGACAGGGAGTTTCACCCCTCCACTTT
TRBJ2-3,many,TRBD2,TRBV7-8,CASGRSGGSTDTQYF,TGTGCCAGCGGACGTAGCGGGGGGTCCACAGATACGCAGTATTTT
TRBJ2-6,-,-,TRBV5-1,CASSLAVRANVLTF,TGCGCCAGCAGCTTGGCAGTGAGGGCCAACGTCCTGACTTTC
TRBJ1-2,few,-,TRBV7-2,CASSLAYSGARPYGYTF,TGTGCCAGCAGCTTAGCGTATTCGGGGGCCAGACCGTATGGCTACACCTTC
TRBJ2-1,-,TRBD2,TRBV7-2,CASSLLAGKNEQFF,TGTGCCAGCAGCTTATTAGCGGGCAAGAATGAGCAGTTCTTC
TRBJ2-1,few,TRBD1,TRBV12-3/TRBV12-4,CASSLPLTGDQFF,TGTGCCAGCAGTTTACCTTTGACAGGGGACCAGTTCTTC
TRBJ1-6,many,TRBD1,TRBV7-2,CASSPRTGDSPLHF,TGTGCCAGCAGCCCTCGGACAGGGGATTCACCCCTCCACTTT
TRBJ2-1,many,-,TRBV20-1,CSARDPAGAVYNEQFF,TGCAGTGCTAGAGATCCCGCGGGGGCGGTCTACAATGAGCAGTTCTTC
TRBJ2-1,-,TRBD2,TRBV6-2/TRBV6-3,CASSSAGGPQNEQFF,TGTGCCAGCAGTTCAGCGGGGGGGCCCCAAAATGAGCAGTTCTTC
TRBJ2-1,few,-,TRBV11-2,CASSLIGGLYNEQFF,TGTGCCAGCAGCTTAATCGGGGGGCTTTACAATGAGCAGTTCTTC
TRBJ1-4,-,-,TRBV6-2/TRBV6-3,CASSYWMGATNEKLFF,TGTGCCAGCAGTTACTGGATGGGGGCAACTAATGAAAAACTGTTTTTT